This TCR beta chain comes out of a study of cytotoxic CD8 clonotypes in ibrutinib-treated CLL. Whole-study results and caveats: Timing of sampling differed between sustained-remission and progressing patients.

About this clone: As yet, its antigen is unknown.

Germline assignment: CDR1 SGHVS and CDR2 FQNEAQ. V lost 5 bases, J lost 5 bases, and 24 bases lay in between. CDR3 length: 17 amino acids. The TCR beta libraries used about 2 micrograms of genomic DNA that came from cryopreserved PBMCs. Only in-frame clones appear in the TCRdb table, and some are missing; sequencing was by immunoSEQ multiplex PCR. Counted here are about 85,000 clones, around 79% occurring once; the ten biggest clones make up around 5%. This TCR was recovered from a human donor with chronic lymphocytic leukemia. Sequencing used PBMCs, obtained after 12 months of ibrutinib treatment. J is TRBJ2-5 and V is TRBV7-8; TRBD2 is a possible D gene (5 bases). The CDR3 sequence is CASSTPFGGGLDETQYF. CDR3 DNA sequence: TGTGCCAGCAGCACTCCCTTCGGCGGCGGGCTAGACGAGACCCAGTACTTC.